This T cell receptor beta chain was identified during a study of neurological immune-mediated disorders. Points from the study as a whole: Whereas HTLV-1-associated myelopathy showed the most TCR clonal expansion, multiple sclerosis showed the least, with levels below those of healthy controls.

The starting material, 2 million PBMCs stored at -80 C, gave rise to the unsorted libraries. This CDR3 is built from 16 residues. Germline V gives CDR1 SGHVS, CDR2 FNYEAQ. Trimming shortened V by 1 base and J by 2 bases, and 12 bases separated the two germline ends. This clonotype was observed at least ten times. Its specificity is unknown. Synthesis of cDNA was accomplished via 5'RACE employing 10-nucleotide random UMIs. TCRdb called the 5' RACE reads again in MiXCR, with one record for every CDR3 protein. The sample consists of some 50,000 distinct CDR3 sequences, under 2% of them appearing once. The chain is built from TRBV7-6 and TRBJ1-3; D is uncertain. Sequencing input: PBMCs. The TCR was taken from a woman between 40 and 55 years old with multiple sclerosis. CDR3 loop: CASSLGARLAGNTIYF. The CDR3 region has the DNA TGTGCCAGCAGCTTAGGAGCCAGGCTAGCTGGAAACACCATATATTTT.